The 27 T cell receptor beta chains listed next were all sequenced from one sample in a study of human versus mouse CDR3 diversity and MHC coevolution. Sequencing used immunoSEQ multiplex PCR; TCRdb keeps in-frame clones, though not all of them. The table includes about 81,000 clones, 93% detected once. Sequenced sample: naive CD4+ T cells from blood. This sample's subset: CD45RO-negative CD62L-positive naive CD4 T cells. All receptors derive from a person aged 30 to 69 in good health.

This clone was picked up one time. V and J are TRBV18 and TRBJ1-2; the D gene is possibly TRBD1 (6 bases). This CDR3 comprises 14 residues. Trimming pared 5 bases from V and 4 bases from J, leaving 14 bases between. CDR1 and CDR2 from the germline V gene are KGHSH and LQKENI. The CDR3 DNA reads as TGTGCCAGCTCAGCGGACAGAGGAGCCTATGGCTACACCTTC. Its translation: CASSADRGAYGYTF.

In DNA, the CDR3 is TGTGCCAACAGACCGGGACGGGGGTACACCGGGGAGCTGTTTTTT. Its protein product is CANRPGRGYTGELFF. The J gene is TRBJ2-2, the V gene TRBV10-3; weak D call: TRBD2 (6 bases). The germline V gene has CDR1 ENHRY and CDR2 SYGVKD. The length of the CDR3 is 15 residues. The germline V and J ends were trimmed by 10 bases and 3 bases, with 18 bases remaining between them.

V and J are TRBV11-2 and TRBJ1-6; D call uncertain. In germline, CDR1 is SGHAT, CDR2 FQNNGV. V dropped 7 bases and J dropped 3 bases, with 10 bases sitting between them. This CDR3 has 14 residues. CDR3 in amino acids: CASKTRVYNSPLHF. The CDR3 DNA follows: TGTGCCAGCAAAACCCGGGTCTATAATTCACCCCTCCACTTT. Full variable domain (outside the CDR3, taken from reference TRBV11-2 and TRBJ1-6): EAGVAQSPRYKIIEKRQSVAFWCNPISGHATLYWYQQILGQGPKLLIQFQNNGVVDDSQLPKDRFSAERLKGVDSTLKIQPAKLEDSAVYLCASKTRVYNSPLHFGNGTRLTVT.

The chain uses TRBV5-4 and TRBJ2-7; no clear D. V gave up 4 bases and J gave up 4 bases, with 18 bases separating them. Germline CDR1 and CDR2: SGHNT and YYREEE (reference sequence). The CDR3 has 15 amino acids. DNA of the CDR3: TGTGCCAGCAGCCGAGCGAGCACGGTTAATTACGAGCAGTACTTC. It translates to CASSRASTVNYEQYF. Drawing the rest from reference TRBV5-4 and TRBJ2-7, the complete variable domain is ETGVTQSPTHLIKTRGQQVTLRCSSQSGHNTVSWYQQALGQGPQFIFQYYREEENGRGNFPPRFSGLQFPNYSSELNVNALELDDSALYLCASSRASTVNYEQYFGPGTRLTVT.

The chain combines TRBV7-3 with TRBJ1-1; D might be TRBD1 (5 bases). The CDR3 has 14 amino acids. Germline V gene data show CDR1 as SGHTA and CDR2 as FQGTGA. Trimming shortened V by 2 bases and J by 5 bases, and 12 bases separated the two germline ends. The CDR3 DNA reads as TGTGCCAGCAGCTTAGGGGGGGATCGGACTGAAGCTTTCTTT. It specifies CASSLGGDRTEAFF.

This clone has only a few counts. The rearrangement uses TRBV19 and TRBJ2-7; TRBD2 is a possible D gene (6 bases). Trimming left V 3 bases short and J 1 base short, with 13 bases between. Germline CDR1 is LNHDA and CDR2 is SQIVND (reference sequence). This CDR3 comprises 15 residues. DNA for the CDR3: TGTGCCAGTAGTATGCTGTGGGACTCTTCCTACGAGCAGTACTTC. Protein sequence: CASSMLWDSSYEQYF.

As concerns this clone: Distinct nucleotide sequences in the sample also encode this CDR3. The V call is TRBV2, the J call TRBJ2-7; the D gene is possibly TRBD1 (6 bases). Germline V gives CDR1 SNHLY, CDR2 FYNNEI. This CDR3 region has 15 residues. V lost 6 bases and J 0 bases, leaving 15 bases between the germline ends. Here the CDR3 DNA reads TGTGCCAGCAGGGCCTTGGACAGCTACTCCTACGAGCAGTACTTC. This encodes CASRALDSYSYEQYF.

The chain recombines TRBV7-9 with TRBJ1-1; D is unclear. This CDR3 spans 12 amino acids. The V gene lost 2 bases and the J gene lost 3 bases, with 4 bases spanning the gap. CDR1 is SEHNR and CDR2 is FQNEAQ in the germline V gene (reference sequence). The CDR3 loop is CASSLTDTEAFF. CDR3 DNA sequence: TGTGCCAGCAGCTTAACAGACACTGAAGCTTTCTTT.

V usage is TRBV18 and J usage is TRBJ2-1; 7 positions agree with TRBD1. Germline V gives CDR1 KGHSH, CDR2 LQKENI. The CDR3 runs 14 residues. V lost 4 bases, J lost 6 bases, and 6 bases stayed unmatched. Here the CDR3 DNA reads TGTGCCAGCTCACTCCGGGACAGTCGCAATGAGCAGTTCTTC. Translating it yields CASSLRDSRNEQFF.

Here the CDR3 reads CATSSKQLAVVNEQFF. CDR3 nucleotide sequence: TGTGCCACCAGCAGCAAACAGCTAGCGGTTGTCAATGAGCAGTTCTTC. The gene calls are TRBV15 and TRBJ2-1, with 7 bases identical to TRBD2. After removal of 3 bases from V and 6 bases from J, the junction contained 11 bases not matched to a gene. CDR1 is LNHNV and CDR2 is YYDKDF in the germline V gene (reference sequence). This CDR3 contains 16 residues.

V is TRBV5-4 and J is TRBJ1-6; D gene ambiguous. This CDR3 is 15 amino acids long. V dropped 0 bases and J dropped 7 bases, with 11 bases sitting between them. The germline V gene encodes CDR1 SGHNT and CDR2 YYREEE (reference sequence). The CDR3 DNA reads TGTGCCAGCAGCTTGGGAGGGAACATAAATTCACCCCTCCACTTT. This sequence encodes CASSLGGNINSPLHF.

V gene TRBV5-1 combines with J gene TRBJ1-2; 7 nucleotides match TRBD1. CDR3 length: 14 amino acids. Per germline, CDR1 SGHRS and CDR2 YFSETQ. The junction had 9 bases not matched to a gene; V was cut back by 4 bases and J by 6 bases. CDR3 sequence: CASSPGQEGDGYTF. DNA for the CDR3: TGCGCCAGCAGCCCAGGACAGGAAGGGGATGGCTACACCTTC.

The V gene is TRBV6-6, the J gene TRBJ2-2, with TRBD1 matching 8 bases. The CDR3 is made up of 15 amino acids. V was clipped by 5 bases and J by 3 bases; unmatched bases: 5. In germline, CDR1 is MNHNY, CDR2 SVGAGI (reference sequence). The CDR3 DNA sequence: TGTGCCAGCAGTAAAACGGGACAGGACACCGGGGAGCTGTTTTTT. Its translation: CASSKTGQDTGELFF.

The chain is built from TRBV19 and TRBJ1-1; D might be TRBD1 (6 bases). Trimming cost V 4 bases and J 4 bases, with 22 bases left between them. Per germline, CDR1 LNHDA and CDR2 SQIVND (reference sequence). This CDR3 is built from 17 residues. CDR3 nucleotide sequence: TGTGCCAGTAGTACGCCCAGGGGCCGGCGAGAGGGCACTGAAGCTTTCTTT. Protein sequence: CASSTPRGRREGTEAFF. Supplemented by reference TRBV19 and TRBJ1-1, the full variable domain reads DGGITQSPKYLFRKEGQNVTLSCEQNLNHDAMYWYRQDPGQGLRLIYYSQIVNDFQKGDIAEGYSVSREKKESFPLTVTSAQKNPTAFYLCASSTPRGRREGTEAFFGQGTRLTVV.

The J gene is TRBJ2-7, the V gene TRBV15; 11 bases align to TRBD1. From germline, CDR1 is LNHNV and CDR2 YYDKDF (reference sequence). The CDR3 length is 14 residues. After removal of 3 bases from V and 7 bases from J, the junction contained 5 bases not matched to a gene. CDR3 bases: TGTGCCACCAGCAGGCCCGGGACAGGGGGAGAGCAGTACTTC. Its translation: CATSRPGTGGEQYF.

The chain carries TRBV11-2 and TRBJ1-5, with TRBD1 matching 7 bases. The V gene's germline CDR1 is SGHAT and CDR2 FQNNGV. The CDR3 has 15 amino acids. The junction had 5 bases not matched to a gene; V was cut back by 0 bases and J by 6 bases. CDR3: CASSLDTGARQPQHF. The CDR3, as DNA: TGTGCCAGCAGCTTAGATACAGGGGCACGTCAGCCCCAGCATTTT.

The genes are TRBV6-1 and TRBJ2-2; TRBD1 aligns across 7 bases. V lost 10 bases, J lost 3 bases, and 11 bases stayed unmatched. The CDR3 extends over 15 amino acids. Germline lookup yields CDR1 MNHNS and CDR2 SASEGT. The CDR3 bases are TGTGCCACCCTCCAACAGGGGTCGGACACCGGGGAGCTGTTTTTT. Encoded protein: CATLQQGSDTGELFF.

V usage is TRBV19 and J usage is TRBJ1-5; tentative D call: TRBD1 (5 bases). The germline V gene encodes CDR1 LNHDA and CDR2 SQIVND (reference sequence). V was shortened by 7 bases and J by 5 bases, with 12 bases between the two germline ends. The CDR3 is 13 amino acids. The CDR3 region has the DNA TGTGCCAGTAATTACAGGAGGGATCAGCCCCAGCATTTT. This encodes CASNYRRDQPQHF. The complete variable domain, with remaining parts taken from reference TRBV19 and TRBJ1-5, reads DGGITQSPKYLFRKEGQNVTLSCEQNLNHDAMYWYRQDPGQGLRLIYYSQIVNDFQKGDIAEGYSVSREKKESFPLTVTSAQKNPTAFYLCASNYRRDQPQHFGDGTRLSIL.

The V and J genes are TRBV19 and TRBJ1-4; 8 bases align to TRBD1. Germline trimming cut 5 bases from V and 2 bases from J; bases unmatched to any gene: 4. Germline V lookup: CDR1 LNHDA, CDR2 SQIVND (reference sequence). The CDR3 is 15 residues long. CDR3: CASSDQGATNEKLFF. The CDR3 region has the DNA TGTGCCAGTAGTGATCAGGGGGCTACTAATGAAAAACTGTTTTTT.

This clone was picked up one time. The chain uses TRBV29-1 and TRBJ1-1; a possible D gene is TRBD1 (5 bases). The germline V and J ends were trimmed by 5 bases and 8 bases, with 18 bases remaining between them. This CDR3 has 13 residues. Germline CDR1 SQVTM, CDR2 ANQGSEA. CDR3 bases: TGCAGCGTTCGGCGGGACTGGGGGAAAGAAGCTTTCTTT. The encoded protein is CSVRRDWGKEAFF.

V gene TRBV19 combines with J gene TRBJ1-1; 8 nucleotides agree with TRBD1. The germline gives CDR1 LNHDA, CDR2 SQIVND (reference sequence). This CDR3 has 14 residues. Trimming removed 6 bases from V and 5 bases from J; junction bases left unmatched: 8. CDR3 protein: CASSFRRGRTEAFF. In nucleotides, the CDR3 is TGTGCCAGTAGCTTCCGCAGGGGGCGAACTGAAGCTTTCTTT.

The V call is TRBV29-1, the J call TRBJ2-7, with TRBD1 matching over 7 bases. Germline V gives CDR1 SQVTM, CDR2 ANQGSEA. With 7 bases clipped from V and 0 bases from J, the junction kept 3 bases outside the gene matches. The CDR3 has 12 residues. The CDR3 region is CSAGTASYEQYF. The CDR3 region has the DNA TGCAGCGCTGGGACAGCCTCCTACGAGCAGTACTTC.

This clone came up once. The chain carries TRBV7-2 and TRBJ2-5, with no clear D. The J call may be faulty, since TRBJ2-7 better matches the DNA end. The CDR3 runs to 14 residues. Germline CDR1 is SGHTA and CDR2 is FQGNSA. The CDR3 region is CASSLAGSSYEQYF. CDR3 DNA: TGTGCCAGCAGCTTAGCCGGGTCCTCCTACGAGCAGTACTTC.

This chain connects TRBV6-5 to TRBJ2-1; TRBD2 aligns across 9 bases. The germline V gene encodes CDR1 MNHEY and CDR2 SVGAGI. V shed 2 bases, J shed 4 bases, and the junction held 6 bases outside the gene matches. The CDR3 is 16 amino acids. In DNA, the CDR3 is TGTGCCAGCAGTTACACCGGACTAGCGCAATACAATGAGCAGTTCTTC. It codes for CASSYTGLAQYNEQFF.

This clone was seen once. V usage is TRBV7-3 and J usage is TRBJ1-6, with D possibly TRBD1 on 6 matching bases. This CDR3 comprises 16 residues. Per germline, CDR1 SGHTA and CDR2 FQGTGA. Trimming pared 5 bases from V and 7 bases from J, leaving 18 bases between. The chain's CDR3 is CASSQTGGLRNSPLHF. The CDR3 DNA reads TGTGCCAGCAGCCAAACGGGGGGCTTAAGGAATTCACCCCTCCACTTT.

This chain uses TRBV7-2 with TRBJ1-3, with D unresolved. Germline assignment: CDR1 SGHTA and CDR2 FQGNSA. This CDR3 spans 13 amino acids. V dropped 4 bases and J dropped 2 bases, with 6 bases sitting between them. The CDR3: CASSSGAGNTIYF. The CDR3 DNA reads as TGTGCCAGCAGCTCTGGAGCTGGAAACACCATATATTTT.

The chain is built from TRBV2 and TRBJ2-1; 7 bases align to TRBD1. Germline V CDR1 and CDR2: SNHLY, FYNNEI. Germline trimming cut 1 base from V and 0 bases from J; bases unmatched to any gene: 6. CDR3 length: 17 amino acids. The CDR3 protein is CASSEEGQLSSYNEQFF. CDR3 nucleotide sequence: TGTGCCAGCAGTGAAGAGGGACAGCTGAGCTCCTACAATGAGCAGTTCTTC.